This TCR beta chain comes out of a study of blood T cell repertoires in COVID-19. About the research overall: Donors in the United States, Italy and Spain gave samples during acute or convalescent COVID-19. Nucleic acid was either cDNA or gDNA, and it came from T cells, B-cell-depleted T cells, or PBMCs.

Sequencing was performed with immunoSEQ multiplex PCR; in TCRdb, only in-frame clones are kept and a portion is missing. The data contain a few hundred thousand clones, around nine tenths of them seen just once; the ten biggest clones take up 5.5% to 8.5%. The CDR3 spans 15 residues. V lost 6 bases to trimming and J lost 6 bases, with 21 bases between them. Germline V gene data show CDR1 as SQVTM and CDR2 as ANQGSEA. V usage is TRBV29-1 and J usage is TRBJ2-1; D not resolved. The receptor comes from a man younger than 40 in a cohort exposed to, infected with or recovered from COVID-19 (not recorded which). The sample comprised PBMCs or T cells enriched from blood (not recorded which). CDR3 DNA: TGCAGCGTGAACCCAGACGCGGCCCCCGGCAATGAGCAGTTCTTC. The encoded protein is CSVNPDAAPGNEQFF.